What follows are 22 T cell receptor beta chains derived from one specimen sequenced in a study of blood T cell repertoires in COVID-19. Some clones are missing from TCRdb's copy, which holds only in-frame ones; the method was immunoSEQ multiplex PCR. The table lists some 230,000 clones, around 83% of them singletons. Sequencing was done on a sample of peripheral blood. Receptor source: a woman aged 45-65 years with acute or convalescent COVID-19.

This chain links TRBV4-2 with TRBJ2-1; 12 nucleotides match TRBD2. V lost 0 bases and J lost 4; bases outside the gene matches: 4. The CDR3 has 17 amino acids. Per the germline V gene, CDR1 is LGHNA and CDR2 is YNFKEQ. The CDR3 region has the DNA TGTGCCAGCAGCCAAGAGCTAGCGGGAGGGTTTTACAATGAGCAGTTCTTC. Encoded protein: CASSQELAGGFYNEQFF.

V usage is TRBV5-4 and J usage is TRBJ1-1, with D maybe TRBD1 (5 bases). Germline assignment: CDR1 SGHNT and CDR2 YYREEE (reference sequence). V was cut by 4 bases and J by 3 bases, with 16 bases left in between. CDR3 length: 15 residues. The CDR3 protein is CASSLAGGGDTEAFF. In DNA, the CDR3 is TGTGCCAGCAGCCTGGCCGGGGGGGGTGACACTGAAGCTTTCTTT.

The genes are TRBV5-1 and TRBJ1-3; possible D gene TRBD1, 6 bases. CDR1 SGHRS and CDR2 YFSETQ come from the germline V gene. This CDR3 is built from 14 residues. Trimming cost V 7 bases and J 3 bases, with 14 bases left between them. The CDR3 loop is CASGATQGGNTIYF. The CDR3 DNA is TGCGCCAGCGGAGCCACACAGGGTGGAAACACCATATATTTT.

This clone was seen only once. J is TRBJ2-7 and V is TRBV11-1, with a tentative D call TRBD2 (5 bases). V shed 5 bases and J shed 7 bases, with 15 bases lying between them. CDR3 length equals 13 residues. Germline CDR1 reads SGHAT; CDR2 reads FQDESV (reference sequence). The CDR3 DNA is TGTGCCAGCAGCCCCTTCCACCGGGGTGAGCAGTACTTC. This encodes CASSPFHRGEQYF.

The count of this clone is one. The chain combines TRBV19 with TRBJ1-5; D remains ambiguous. Germline V gene sequence: CDR1 LNHDA, CDR2 SQIVND (reference sequence). The CDR3 covers 16 residues. Trimming left V 5 bases short and J 2 bases short, with 16 bases between. The CDR3 bases are TGTGCCAGTAGTGATAGACTAAATGGAGGCAATCAGCCCCAGCATTTT. Residues: CASSDRLNGGNQPQHF.

The CDR3 region is CASSPGLQDTQYF. The CDR3 DNA reads TGTGCCAGCTCACCGGGGCTTCAAGATACGCAGTATTTT. This chain uses TRBV18 with TRBJ2-3; D might be TRBD1 (5 bases). The CDR3 has 13 amino acids. Germline assignment: CDR1 KGHSH and CDR2 LQKENI. V lost 3 bases, J lost 5 bases, and 9 bases lay in between.

This rearrangement joins TRBV27 to TRBJ2-7; 7 bases are shared with TRBD2. The CDR3 is made up of 15 amino acids. V lost 9 bases, J lost 0 bases, and 11 bases stayed unmatched. Germline CDR1 is MNHEY and CDR2 is SMNVEV (reference sequence). The CDR3 region is CASSLSSGLSYEQYF. In DNA, the CDR3 is TGTGCCAGTTCACTGTCTAGCGGCCTCTCCTACGAGCAGTACTTC.

J is TRBJ1-1 and V is TRBV5-1; 9 bases fit TRBD1. Trimming cost V 3 bases and J 3 bases; bases outside gene matches: 9. Germline assignment: CDR1 SGHRS and CDR2 YFSETQ. This CDR3 region has 16 residues. The CDR3 spells CASSSGQGQGYTEAFF. CDR3 sequence (DNA): TGCGCCAGCAGCTCTGGCCAGGGACAGGGTTACACTGAAGCTTTCTTT. The variable domain in full, completed from reference TRBV5-1 and TRBJ1-1, reads KAGVTQTPRYLIKTRGQQVTLSCSPISGHRSVSWYQQTPGQGLQFLFEYFSETQRNKGNFPGRFSGRQFSNSRSEMNVSTLELGDSALYLCASSSGQGQGYTEAFFGQGTRLTVV.

The chain uses TRBV24-1 and TRBJ1-5; TRBD1 matches 10 bases. In germline, CDR1 is KGHDR, CDR2 SFDVKD. This CDR3 is built from 15 residues. Unmatched junction bases numbered 5, after V lost 3 bases and J lost 7 bases. DNA for the CDR3: TGTGCCACCAGTGATGCGGGACAGGGGTTGCAGCCCCAGCATTTT. Translating gives CATSDAGQGLQPQHF.

This chain uses TRBV21-1 with TRBJ2-1; the D call TRBD1 from the table was never checked on the DNA. TRBV21-1 is termed a pseudogene. There are 10 residues in the CDR3. CDR3 residues: CASSNQEQFF. The CDR3 DNA follows: TGTGCCAGCAGCAATCAAGAGCAGTTCTTC.

The table lists this clone with many counts. The chain couples TRBV5-1 to TRBJ1-1; no clear D gene. The CDR3 has 14 residues. CDR1 and CDR2 (germline): SGHRS, YFSETQ. Trimming cost V 2 bases and J 2 bases, with 10 bases left between them. The CDR3 DNA is TGCGCCAGCAGCTTTACAGTGAAAAACACTGAAGCTTTCTTT. Residues: CASSFTVKNTEAFF.

The chain is built from TRBV2 and TRBJ1-1; D might be TRBD1 (5 bases). With 5 bases removed from V and 1 base from J, the gap between germline ends came to 11 bases. The CDR3 covers 14 residues. Germline assignment: CDR1 SNHLY and CDR2 FYNNEI. The CDR3 DNA is TGTGCCAGCAGTCGAGACAGCCAGAACACTGAAGCTTTCTTT. It translates to CASSRDSQNTEAFF.

The chain employs TRBV4-1 and TRBJ2-1; 9 nucleotides align to TRBD1. Germline assignment: CDR1 MGHRA and CDR2 YSYEKL. Trimming took 0 bases from V and 7 from J; bases not matched to a gene: 7. The CDR3 totals 16 residues. The CDR3, as DNA: TGCGCCAGCAGCCAAGATGACAGGGGGGGAAGAAATGAGCAGTTCTTC. Protein sequence: CASSQDDRGGRNEQFF.

The chain employs TRBV18 and TRBJ2-5; D perhaps matches TRBD2 (6 bases). V lost 0 bases and J lost 2, with 13 bases in between. The CDR3 consists of 16 residues. Germline V gene data show CDR1 as KGHSH and CDR2 as LQKENI. In DNA, the CDR3 is TGTGCCAGCTCACCACCGGTTTCGCGGGGTCAAGAGACCCAGTACTTC. It is translated as CASSPPVSRGQETQYF. The full variable domain, its missing parts supplied by reference TRBV18 and TRBJ2-5, is NAGVMQNPRHLVRRRGQEARLRCSPMKGHSHVYWYRQLPEEGLKFMVYLQKENIIDESGMPKERFSAEFPKEGPSILRIQQVVRGDSAAYFCASSPPVSRGQETQYFGPGTRLLVL.

This chain uses TRBV3-1 (or the pseudogene TRBV3-2) with TRBJ2-2; no firm D call. Germline lookup yields CDR1 LGHDT and CDR2 YNNKEL (reference sequence). This CDR3 spans 15 amino acids. Trimming pared 0 bases from V and 6 bases from J, leaving 11 bases between. CDR3 in DNA: TGTGCCAGCAGCCAAGATTCTAGAAGAGCCGGGGAGCTGTTTTTT. Protein product: CASSQDSRRAGELFF.

This clone was seen more than once but under ten times. The J gene is TRBJ1-5, the V gene TRBV6-2 or TRBV6-3; TRBD1 might be the D (5 bases). From germline, CDR1 is MNHEY and CDR2 SVGEGT. The CDR3 runs 14 residues. Between the trimmed V and J ends, which lost 0 bases and 4 bases, there was a span of 7 bases. Here the CDR3 DNA reads TGTGCCAGCAGTTACTCGGGGGGTAATCAGCCCCAGCATTTT. It is translated as CASSYSGGNQPQHF.

This clone was detected only once. The chain is built from TRBV5-1 and TRBJ2-3, with D perhaps TRBD1 (6 bases). CDR1 SGHRS and CDR2 YFSETQ come from the germline V gene. The germline V and J ends were trimmed by 4 bases and 3 bases, with 9 bases remaining between them. CDR3 length: 13 amino acids. The CDR3 DNA reads as TGCGCCAGCAGCCCCACAGGGACAGATACGCAGTATTTT. Amino acid sequence: CASSPTGTDTQYF.

The rearrangement links TRBV5-8 to TRBJ1-2, with 9 bases identical to TRBD1. Germline values: CDR1 SGHTS, CDR2 YDEGEE. This CDR3 spans 15 amino acids. The J segment lost 2 bases and the V segment lost 0 bases, leaving 2 bases of the junction unmatched. The CDR3, as DNA: TGTGCCAGCAGCTTGGAAGGGACAGGGAACTATGGCTACACCTTC. Translating gives CASSLEGTGNYGYTF.

The V and J genes are TRBV18 and TRBJ1-4; D ambiguous. The CDR3 covers 18 residues. Germline V gives CDR1 KGHSH, CDR2 LQKENI. The germline V and J ends were trimmed by 1 base and 0 bases, with 15 bases remaining between them. This CDR3 reads CASSPQRGSFSTNEKLFF. Written as DNA, the CDR3 is TGTGCCAGCTCACCACAGCGCGGAAGCTTTTCAACTAATGAAAAACTGTTTTTT.

The CDR3 coding sequence is TGTGCCAGCAGCCCCGGGAGCTACAATGAGCAGTTCTTC. It encodes CASSPGSYNEQFF. This chain connects TRBV7-2 to TRBJ2-1; tentatively, D is TRBD2 (6 bases). CDR1 and CDR2 (germline): SGHTA, FQGNSA. CDR3 length: 13 amino acids. V was cut by 5 bases and J by 3 bases, with 8 bases left in between.

The chain is built from TRBV19 and TRBJ1-3; 7 bases align to TRBD1. Germline-derived CDR1 and CDR2 are LNHDA and SQIVND (reference sequence). The junction had 2 bases not matched to a gene; V was cut back by 3 bases and J by 6 bases. The CDR3 consists of 13 residues. The CDR3 region is CASSIDRENTIYF. DNA of the CDR3: TGTGCCAGTAGTATCGACAGGGAAAACACCATATATTTT.

The chain recombines TRBV7-3 with TRBJ2-2; tentative D call: TRBD2 (6 bases). Trimming pared 5 bases from V and 6 bases from J, leaving 10 bases between. The V gene's germline CDR1 is SGHTA and CDR2 FQGTGA. The CDR3 extends over 13 amino acids. The CDR3: CASSGEVAGELFF. The CDR3 DNA sequence: TGTGCCAGCAGCGGGGAGGTGGCCGGGGAGCTGTTTTTT.